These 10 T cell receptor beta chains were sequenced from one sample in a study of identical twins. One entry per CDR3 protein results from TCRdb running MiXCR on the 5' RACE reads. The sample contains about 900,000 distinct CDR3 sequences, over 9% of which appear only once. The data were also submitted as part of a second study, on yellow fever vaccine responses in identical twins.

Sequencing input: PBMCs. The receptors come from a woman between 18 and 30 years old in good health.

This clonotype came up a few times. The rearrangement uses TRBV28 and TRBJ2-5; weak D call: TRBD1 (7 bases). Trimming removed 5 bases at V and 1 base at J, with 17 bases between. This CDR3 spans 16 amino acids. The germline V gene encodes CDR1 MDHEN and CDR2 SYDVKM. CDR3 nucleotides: TGTGCCAGCAGTGAGGGACAGCGGGCGTTCCAAGAGACCCAGTACTTC. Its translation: CASSEGQRAFQETQYF.

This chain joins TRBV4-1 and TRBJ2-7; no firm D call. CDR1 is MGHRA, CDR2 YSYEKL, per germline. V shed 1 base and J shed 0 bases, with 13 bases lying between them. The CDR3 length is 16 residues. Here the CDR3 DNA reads TGCGCCAGCAGCCAAGGGGCAGAGTCTCTCTCCTACGAGCAGTACGTC. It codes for CASSQGAESLSYEQYV.

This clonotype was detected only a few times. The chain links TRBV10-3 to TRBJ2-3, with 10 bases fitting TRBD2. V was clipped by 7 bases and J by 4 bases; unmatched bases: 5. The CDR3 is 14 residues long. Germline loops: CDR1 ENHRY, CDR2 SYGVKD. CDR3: CAITGAGGSDTQYF. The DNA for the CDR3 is TGTGCCATCACGGGAGCGGGAGGGTCAGATACGCAGTATTTT.

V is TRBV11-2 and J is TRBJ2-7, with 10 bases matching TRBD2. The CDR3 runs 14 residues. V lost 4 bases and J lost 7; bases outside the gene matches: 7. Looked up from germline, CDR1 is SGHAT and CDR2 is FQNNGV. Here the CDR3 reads CASSSASGRWEQYF. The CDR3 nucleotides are TGTGCCAGCAGCTCCGCTAGCGGGAGATGGGAGCAGTACTTC. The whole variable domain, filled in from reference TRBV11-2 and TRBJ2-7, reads EAGVAQSPRYKIIEKRQSVAFWCNPISGHATLYWYQQILGQGPKLLIQFQNNGVVDDSQLPKDRFSAERLKGVDSTLKIQPAKLEDSAVYLCASSSASGRWEQYFGPGTRLTVT.

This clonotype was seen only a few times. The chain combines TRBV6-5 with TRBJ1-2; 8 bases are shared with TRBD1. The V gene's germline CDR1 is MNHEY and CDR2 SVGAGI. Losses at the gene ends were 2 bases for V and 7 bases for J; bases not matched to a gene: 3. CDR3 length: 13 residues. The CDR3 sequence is CASSYMDRAGYTF. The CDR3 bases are TGTGCCAGCAGTTACATGGACAGGGCTGGCTACACCTTC.

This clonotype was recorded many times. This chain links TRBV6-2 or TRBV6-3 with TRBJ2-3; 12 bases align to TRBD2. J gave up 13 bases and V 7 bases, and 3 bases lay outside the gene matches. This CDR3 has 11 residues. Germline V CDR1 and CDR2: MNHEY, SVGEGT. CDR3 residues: CASKTSGRKYF. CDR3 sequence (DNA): TGTGCCAGCAAAACTAGCGGGAGGAAGTATTTT.

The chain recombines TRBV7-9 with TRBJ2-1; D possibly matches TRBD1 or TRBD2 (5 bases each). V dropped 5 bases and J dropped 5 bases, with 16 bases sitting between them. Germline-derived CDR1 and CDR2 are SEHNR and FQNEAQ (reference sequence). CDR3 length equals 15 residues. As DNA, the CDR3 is TGTGCCAGCAGCGTGGGACCTTCAGGGCACAATGAGCAGTTCTTC. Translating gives CASSVGPSGHNEQFF.

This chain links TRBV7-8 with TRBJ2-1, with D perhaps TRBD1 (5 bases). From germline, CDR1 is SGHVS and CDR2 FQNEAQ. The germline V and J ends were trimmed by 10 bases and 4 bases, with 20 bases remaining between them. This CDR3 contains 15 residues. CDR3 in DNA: TGTGCCACGATGCCGGAGACGGACACTTACAATGAGCAGTTCTTC. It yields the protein CATMPETDTYNEQFF.

The CDR3 nucleotides are TGTGCCAGCAGCTTAGTAGCGGGGGCTCGCAATGAGCAGTTCTTC. Translated: CASSLVAGARNEQFF. The chain carries TRBV7-6 and TRBJ2-1; 9 positions agree with TRBD2. V trimming: 1 base; J trimming: 6 bases; junction bases outside the gene matches: 4. Germline CDR1 SGHVS, CDR2 FNYEAQ. The CDR3 has 15 residues.

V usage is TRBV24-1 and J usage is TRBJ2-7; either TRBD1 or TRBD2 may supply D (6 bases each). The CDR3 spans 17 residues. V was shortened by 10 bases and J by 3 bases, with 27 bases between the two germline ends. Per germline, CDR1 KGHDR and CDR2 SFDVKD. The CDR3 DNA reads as TGTGCCACGATCGGTAGCAGGGGTCTCGAGGGGGGCTACGAGCAGTACTTC. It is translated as CATIGSRGLEGGYEQYF.